These 19 T cell receptor beta chains share one sample of origin, sequenced in a study of blood T cell repertoires in COVID-19. The repertoire was sequenced with immunoSEQ multiplex PCR; TCRdb's copy has only in-frame clones and lacks some. In the table there are 50,000 to 75,000 clones, 70% to 80% of which are singletons. The sequenced sample was peripheral blood. These receptors were collected from an elderly man with active or convalescent COVID-19.

This chain uses TRBV3-1 (or the pseudogene TRBV3-2) with TRBJ1-5, with 7 bases fitting TRBD1. The CDR3 spans 15 residues. Germline values: CDR1 LGHDT, CDR2 YNNKEL (reference sequence). The junction had 2 bases not matched to a gene; V was cut back by 1 base and J by 2 bases. This CDR3 reads CASSQGGTGNQPQHF. In DNA, the CDR3 is TGTGCCAGCAGCCAAGGAGGGACAGGCAATCAGCCCCAGCATTTT.

This clone was detected once. The chain recombines TRBV18 with TRBJ1-1, with a tentative D call TRBD1 (5 bases). Germline lookup yields CDR1 KGHSH and CDR2 LQKENI. The CDR3 is 13 amino acids. V gave up 4 bases and J gave up 0 bases, with 6 bases separating them. The CDR3 loop reads CASSQTVNTEAFF. DNA for the CDR3: TGTGCCAGCTCACAGACAGTGAACACTGAAGCTTTCTTT.

The gene calls are TRBV7-2 and TRBJ1-2; unclear D gene. Germline V lookup: CDR1 SGHTA, CDR2 FQGNSA. Trimming removed 1 base at V and 4 bases at J, with 7 bases between. This CDR3 comprises 13 residues. The CDR3, as DNA: TGTGCCAGCAGCTTAGATTACAGCTATGGCTACACCTTC. It is translated as CASSLDYSYGYTF.

The count of this clone is one. The chain is built from TRBV11-2 and TRBJ1-2, with a tentative D call TRBD1 (5 bases). The CDR3 extends over 12 amino acids. The V and J ends lost 5 bases and 6 bases respectively, with 10 bases between them. Germline CDR1 and CDR2: SGHAT and FQNNGV. CDR3 loop: CASSQGTDGYTF. The CDR3 DNA sequence: TGTGCCAGCAGCCAGGGTACGGATGGCTACACCTTC. Filled out from reference TRBV11-2 and TRBJ1-2, the complete variable domain reads EAGVAQSPRYKIIEKRQSVAFWCNPISGHATLYWYQQILGQGPKLLIQFQNNGVVDDSQLPKDRFSAERLKGVDSTLKIQPAKLEDSAVYLCASSQGTDGYTFGSGTRLTVV.

The CDR3 DNA sequence: TGCAGCGCCGCGCAGGGCGGCAATCAGCCCCAGCATTTT. It codes for CSAAQGGNQPQHF. The genes are TRBV29-1 and TRBJ1-5, with a possible D match to TRBD1 (5 bases). Trimming took off 7 bases at V and 2 bases at J, with 12 bases between the two ends. Germline V gene data show CDR1 as SQVTM and CDR2 as ANQGSEA. The CDR3 runs to 13 residues.

V gene TRBV3-1 (or the pseudogene TRBV3-2) combines with J gene TRBJ2-7; D is perhaps TRBD1 (6 bases). Germline CDR1 reads LGHDT; CDR2 reads YNNKEL (reference sequence). The CDR3 is 13 residues long. Trimming removed 4 bases from V and 7 bases from J, with 14 bases in between. The CDR3 is CASSPAQGREQYF. The CDR3 DNA sequence: TGTGCCAGCAGCCCAGCACAGGGTCGGGAGCAGTACTTC.

This chain links TRBV7-9 with TRBJ2-7; D gene unclear. The CDR3 length is 13 residues. CDR1 SEHNR and CDR2 FQNEAQ come from the germline V gene (reference sequence). V lost 2 bases and J lost 12, with 17 bases in between. DNA for the CDR3: TGTGCCAGCAGCTTACTTCTAGACGGATTTTTGTACTTC. Translated: CASSLLLDGFLYF.

The rearrangement joins TRBV2 to TRBJ1-1, with D uncertain. V lost 2 bases and J lost 4, with 8 bases in between. The CDR3 runs 13 residues. Germline CDR1 is SNHLY and CDR2 is FYNNEI. DNA for the CDR3: TGTGCCAGCAGTGAACAGGAGGGCACTGAAGCTTTCTTT. Translation gives CASSEQEGTEAFF.

The J gene is TRBJ2-7, the V gene TRBV30; 7 bases are shared with TRBD1. V lost 7 bases, J lost 4 bases, and 13 bases stayed unmatched. Germline V gives CDR1 GTSNPN, CDR2 SVGIG (reference sequence). The CDR3 totals 14 residues. In DNA, the CDR3 is TGTGCCTCAAAAACGACGACAGGGAAGTACGAGCAGTACTTC. This gives the protein CASKTTTGKYEQYF.

This CDR3 reads CASSLLTGDTGELFF. In DNA form, the CDR3 reads TGTGCCAGCAGCTTACTTACAGGAGACACCGGGGAGCTGTTTTTT. The rearrangement uses TRBV7-7 and TRBJ2-2; weak D call: TRBD1 (5 bases). Per the germline V gene, CDR1 is SSHAT and CDR2 is FNYEAQ (reference sequence). This CDR3 comprises 15 residues. V was shortened by 2 bases and J by 3 bases, with 10 bases between the two germline ends.

The CDR3 sequence: CASSESRTSKQETQYF. The CDR3 coding sequence is TGTGCCAGCAGTGAATCTAGGACAAGTAAACAAGAGACCCAGTACTTC. The chain uses TRBV25-1 and TRBJ2-5; D perhaps matches TRBD1 (5 bases). This CDR3 contains 16 residues. Germline V gene sequence: CDR1 MGHDK, CDR2 SYGVNS. V was pared by 1 base and J by 2 bases, with 14 bases between.

Only a few counts were recorded for this clone. Other DNA sequences in the same sample also yield this CDR3. The genes are TRBV9 and TRBJ2-3, with 8 bases identical to TRBD2. V shed 3 bases and J 3 bases; nucleotides not matched to a gene: 3. The germline CDR1 and CDR2 sequences are SGDLS and YYNGEE. This CDR3 region has 14 residues. The CDR3 loop reads CASSALAGTDTQYF. In DNA, the CDR3 is TGTGCCAGCAGCGCGTTAGCGGGAACAGATACGCAGTATTTT.

This chain links TRBV10-2 with TRBJ2-7; 7 bases align to TRBD1. V lost 6 bases and J lost 2; bases outside the gene matches: 4. The CDR3 is 13 residues long. Germline-derived CDR1 and CDR2 are WSHSY and SAAADI. The CDR3 protein is CASRPTGPYEQYF. The DNA for the CDR3 is TGCGCCAGCAGACCGACAGGGCCCTACGAGCAGTACTTC.

The gene calls are TRBV18 and TRBJ2-1, with 10 bases identical to TRBD2. V lost 3 bases to trimming and J lost 5 bases; unmatched junction nucleotides: 7. There are 16 residues in the CDR3. Germline-derived CDR1 and CDR2 are KGHSH and LQKENI. CDR3 bases: TGTGCCAGCTCACCCCTAATAGCGGGAGGACACAATGAGCAGTTCTTC. This codes for CASSPLIAGGHNEQFF.

A few counts support this clone. V gene TRBV11-2 combines with J gene TRBJ2-7; 10 bases align to TRBD2. Trimming cost V 3 bases and J 2 bases; bases outside gene matches: 13. The CDR3 is made up of 18 amino acids. The germline gives CDR1 SGHAT, CDR2 FQNNGV. As DNA, the CDR3 is TGTGCCAGCAGCTTTTTAACGGAGGATAGCGGGAGGACCTACGAGCAGTACTTC. Translating it yields CASSFLTEDSGRTYEQYF.

This clone was observed a few times. The chain employs TRBV7-8 and TRBJ2-7; 7 bases fit TRBD2. Germline values: CDR1 SGHVS, CDR2 FQNEAQ. With 1 base clipped from V and 3 bases from J, the junction kept 6 bases outside the gene matches. The CDR3 length is 15 residues. The CDR3 sequence is CASSLELGEGYEQYF. The CDR3 nucleotides are TGTGCCAGCAGCTTAGAGCTTGGGGAGGGCTACGAGCAGTACTTC. Using reference TRBV7-8 and TRBJ2-7 for the parts outside the CDR3, the full variable domain is GAGVSQSPRYKVAKRGQDVALRCDPISGHVSLFWYQQALGQGPEFLTYFQNEAQLDKSGLPSDRFFAERPEGSVSTLKIQRTQQEDSAVYLCASSLELGEGYEQYFGPGTRLTVT.

The rearrangement uses TRBV19 and TRBJ2-1, with 10 bases that match TRBD2. Per germline, CDR1 LNHDA and CDR2 SQIVND (reference sequence). There are 16 residues in the CDR3. With 4 bases clipped from V and 8 bases from J, the junction kept 11 bases outside the gene matches. The CDR3 bases are TGTGCCAGTAGTACCCGTCCTAGCGGGAGAGGTCATGAGCAGTTCTTC. Translating gives CASSTRPSGRGHEQFF.

The rearrangement uses TRBV19 and TRBJ2-5; TRBD1 aligns across 9 bases. Germline V gives CDR1 LNHDA, CDR2 SQIVND (reference sequence). CDR3 size: 16 residues. V shed 2 bases, J shed 4 bases, and the junction held 8 bases outside the gene matches. CDR3 bases: TGTGCCAGTAGTATAAGGACAGGGGAGCTGTCAGAGACCCAGTACTTC. This codes for CASSIRTGELSETQYF.

The rearrangement uses TRBV6-6 and TRBJ2-2; the match to TRBD1 covers 8 bases. This CDR3 contains 14 residues. Germline-derived CDR1 and CDR2 are MNHNY and SVGAGI (reference sequence). J was trimmed by 5 bases and V by 6 bases; bases with no gene match: 5. CDR3 DNA: TGTGCCAGCAGGAGGGACAGGTTAACCGGGGAGCTGTTTTTT. Amino acid sequence: CASRRDRLTGELFF.